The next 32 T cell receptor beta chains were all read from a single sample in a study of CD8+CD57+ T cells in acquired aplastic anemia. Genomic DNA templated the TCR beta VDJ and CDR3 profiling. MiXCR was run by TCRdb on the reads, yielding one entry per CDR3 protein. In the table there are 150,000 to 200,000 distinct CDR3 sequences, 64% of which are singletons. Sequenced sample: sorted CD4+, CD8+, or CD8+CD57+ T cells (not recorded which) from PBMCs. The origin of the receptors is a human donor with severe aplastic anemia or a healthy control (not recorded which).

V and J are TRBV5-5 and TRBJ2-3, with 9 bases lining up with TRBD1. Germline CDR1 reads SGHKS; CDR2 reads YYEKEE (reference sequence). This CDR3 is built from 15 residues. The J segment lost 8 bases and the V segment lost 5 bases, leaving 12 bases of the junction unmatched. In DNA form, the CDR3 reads TGTGCCAGCAGGACCGGGACAGGGATGAATGGTACGCAGTATTTT. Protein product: CASRTGTGMNGTQYF. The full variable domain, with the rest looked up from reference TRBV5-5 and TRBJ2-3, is DAGVTQSPTHLIKTRGQQVTLRCSPISGHKSVSWYQQVLGQGPQFIFQYYEKEERGRGNFPDRFSARQFPNYSSELNVNALLLGDSALYLCASRTGTGMNGTQYFGPGTRLTVL.

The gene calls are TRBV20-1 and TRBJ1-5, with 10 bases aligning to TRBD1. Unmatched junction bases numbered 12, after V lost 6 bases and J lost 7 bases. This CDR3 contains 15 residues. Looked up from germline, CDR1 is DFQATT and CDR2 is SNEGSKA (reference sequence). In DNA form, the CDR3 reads TGCAGTGCAACCAGAACGGGACAGGGGTCGCAGCCCCAGCATTTT. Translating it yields CSATRTGQGSQPQHF.

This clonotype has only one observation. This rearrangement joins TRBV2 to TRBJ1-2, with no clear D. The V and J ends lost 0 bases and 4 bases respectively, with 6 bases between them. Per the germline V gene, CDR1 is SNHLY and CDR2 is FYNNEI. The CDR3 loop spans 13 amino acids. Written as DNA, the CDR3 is TGTGCCAGCAGTGAAGCACGGAGCTATGGCTACACCTTC. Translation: CASSEARSYGYTF.

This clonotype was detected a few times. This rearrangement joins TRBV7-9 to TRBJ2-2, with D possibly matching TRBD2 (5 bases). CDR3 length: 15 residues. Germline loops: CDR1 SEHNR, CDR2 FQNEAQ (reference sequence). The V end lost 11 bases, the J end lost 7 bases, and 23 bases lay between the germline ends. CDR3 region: CAGSTDSPPFGELFF. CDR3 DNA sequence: TGTGCCGGCTCGACGGACTCCCCACCGTTCGGGGAGCTGTTTTTT.

CDR3 DNA sequence: TGCAGCGTTGACTTGGCTAGCGGGAGGAACCAGGATAACACAGATACGCAGTATTTT. Its protein is CSVDLASGRNQDNTDTQYF. V is TRBV29-1 and J is TRBJ2-3, with 11 bases lining up with TRBD2. CDR1 and CDR2 from the germline V gene are SQVTM and ANQGSEA. V shed 3 bases and J 2 bases; nucleotides not matched to a gene: 16. There are 19 residues in the CDR3.

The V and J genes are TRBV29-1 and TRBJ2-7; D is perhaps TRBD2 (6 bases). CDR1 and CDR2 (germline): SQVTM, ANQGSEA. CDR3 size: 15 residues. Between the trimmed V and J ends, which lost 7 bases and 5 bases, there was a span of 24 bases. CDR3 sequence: CSACGGAAVGNEQYF. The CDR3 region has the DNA TGCAGCGCATGTGGCGGGGCAGCCGTGGGGAACGAGCAGTACTTC.

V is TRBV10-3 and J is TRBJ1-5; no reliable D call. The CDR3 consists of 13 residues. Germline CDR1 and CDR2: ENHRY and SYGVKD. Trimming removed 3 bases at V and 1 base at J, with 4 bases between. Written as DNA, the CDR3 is TGTGCCATCAGTGAAGTCAGCAATCAGCCCCAGCATTTT. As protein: CAISEVSNQPQHF.

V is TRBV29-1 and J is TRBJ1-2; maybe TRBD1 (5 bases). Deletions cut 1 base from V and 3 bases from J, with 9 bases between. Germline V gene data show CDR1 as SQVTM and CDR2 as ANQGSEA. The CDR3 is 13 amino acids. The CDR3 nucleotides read TGCAGCGTTGAAGGCAGGGAGGACTATGGCTACACCTTC. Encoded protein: CSVEGREDYGYTF. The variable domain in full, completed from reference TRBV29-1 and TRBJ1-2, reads SAVISQKPSRDICQRGTSLTIQCQVDSQVTMMFWYRQQPGQSLTLIATANQGSEATYESGFVIDKFPISRPNLTFSTLTVSNMSPEDSSIYLCSVEGREDYGYTFGSGTRLTVV.

The CDR3: CASSVSVRANVLTF. CDR3 in DNA: TGTGCCAGCAGCGTATCTGTTAGAGCCAACGTCCTGACTTTC. The rearrangement uses TRBV9 and TRBJ2-6, with unresolved D. The CDR3 totals 14 residues. The germline V and J ends were trimmed by 1 base and 7 bases, with 9 bases remaining between them. Germline CDR1 and CDR2: SGDLS and YYNGEE. Full variable domain (rest looked up from reference TRBV9 and TRBJ2-6): DSGVTQTPKHLITATGQRVTLRCSPRSGDLSVYWYQQSLDQGLQFLIQYYNGEERAKGNILERFSAQQFPDLHSELNLSSLELGDSALYFCASSVSVRANVLTFGAGSRLTVL.

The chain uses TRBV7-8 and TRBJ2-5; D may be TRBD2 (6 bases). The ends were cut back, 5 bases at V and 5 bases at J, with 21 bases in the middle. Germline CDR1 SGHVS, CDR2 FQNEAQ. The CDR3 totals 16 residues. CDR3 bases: TGTGCCAGCAGCCTCAAAGGGATAGCGGTCGGTGAGACCCAGTACTTC. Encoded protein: CASSLKGIAVGETQYF.

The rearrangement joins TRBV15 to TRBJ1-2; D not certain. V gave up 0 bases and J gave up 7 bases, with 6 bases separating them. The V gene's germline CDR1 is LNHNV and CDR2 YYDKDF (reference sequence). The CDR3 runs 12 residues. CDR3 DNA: TGTGCCACCAGCAGAGATAACGGTGGCTACACCTTC. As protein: CATSRDNGGYTF.

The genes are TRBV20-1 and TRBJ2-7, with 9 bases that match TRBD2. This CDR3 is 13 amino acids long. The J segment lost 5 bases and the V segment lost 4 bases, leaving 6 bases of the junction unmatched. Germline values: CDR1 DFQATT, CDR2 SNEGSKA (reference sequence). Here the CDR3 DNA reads TGCAGTGCTATTAGCGGGAGAAGGGACGAGCAGTACTTC. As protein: CSAISGRRDEQYF.

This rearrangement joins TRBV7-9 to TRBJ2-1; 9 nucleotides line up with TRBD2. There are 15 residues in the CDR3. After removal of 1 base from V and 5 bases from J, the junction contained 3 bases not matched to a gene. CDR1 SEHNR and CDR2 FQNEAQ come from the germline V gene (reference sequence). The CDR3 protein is CASSLVGLANNEQFF. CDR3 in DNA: TGTGCCAGCAGCTTAGTGGGACTAGCCAACAATGAGCAGTTCTTC. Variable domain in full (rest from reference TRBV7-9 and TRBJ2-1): DTGVSQNPRHKITKRGQNVTFRCDPISEHNRLYWYRQTLGQGPEFLTYFQNEAQLEKSRLLSDRFSAERPKGSFSTLEIQRTEQGDSAMYLCASSLVGLANNEQFFGPGTRLTVL.

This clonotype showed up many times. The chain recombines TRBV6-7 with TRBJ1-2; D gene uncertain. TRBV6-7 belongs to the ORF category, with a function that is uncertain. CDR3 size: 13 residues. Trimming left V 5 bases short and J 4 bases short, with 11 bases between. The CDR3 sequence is CASSIWTTYGYTF. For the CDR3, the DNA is TGTGCCAGCAGTATCTGGACGACCTATGGCTACACCTTC.

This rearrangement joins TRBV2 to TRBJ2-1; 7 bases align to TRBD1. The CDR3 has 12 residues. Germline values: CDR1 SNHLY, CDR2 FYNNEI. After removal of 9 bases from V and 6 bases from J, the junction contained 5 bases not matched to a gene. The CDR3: CASSRQGNEQFF. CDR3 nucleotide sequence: TGTGCCAGTAGTAGACAGGGCAATGAGCAGTTCTTC. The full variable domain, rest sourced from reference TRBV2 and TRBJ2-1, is EPEVTQTPSHQVTQMGQEVILRCVPISNHLYFYWYRQILGQKVEFLVSFYNNEISEKSEIFDDQFSVERPDGSNFTLKIRSTKLEDSAMYFCASSRQGNEQFFGPGTRLTVL.

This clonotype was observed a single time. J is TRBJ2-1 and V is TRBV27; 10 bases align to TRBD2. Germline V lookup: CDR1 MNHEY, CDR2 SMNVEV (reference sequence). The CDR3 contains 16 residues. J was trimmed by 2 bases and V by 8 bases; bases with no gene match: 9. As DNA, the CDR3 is TGTGCCAGCTCGGGGGGGCTAGCGGGAGCCTACAATGAGCAGTTCTTC. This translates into CASSGGLAGAYNEQFF.

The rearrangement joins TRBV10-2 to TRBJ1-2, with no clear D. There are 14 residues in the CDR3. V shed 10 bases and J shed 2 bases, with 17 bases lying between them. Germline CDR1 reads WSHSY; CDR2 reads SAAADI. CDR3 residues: CATSGGIANYGYTF. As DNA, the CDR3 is TGCGCCACCTCAGGAGGCATTGCGAACTATGGCTACACCTTC.

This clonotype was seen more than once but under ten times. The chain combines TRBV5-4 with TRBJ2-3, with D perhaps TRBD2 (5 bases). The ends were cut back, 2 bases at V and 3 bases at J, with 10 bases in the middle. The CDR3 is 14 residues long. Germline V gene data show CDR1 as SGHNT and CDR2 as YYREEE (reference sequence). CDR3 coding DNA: TGTGCCAGCAGCTTAGCGGAAAGAACAGATACGCAGTATTTT. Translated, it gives CASSLAERTDTQYF.

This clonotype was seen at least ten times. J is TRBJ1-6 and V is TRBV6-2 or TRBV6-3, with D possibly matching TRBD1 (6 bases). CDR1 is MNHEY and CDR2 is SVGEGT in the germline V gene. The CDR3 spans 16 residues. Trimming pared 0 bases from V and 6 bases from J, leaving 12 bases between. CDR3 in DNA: TGTGCCAGCAGTTACTCTTCGGACAGTTTTAATTCACCCCTCCACTTT. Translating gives CASSYSSDSFNSPLHF.

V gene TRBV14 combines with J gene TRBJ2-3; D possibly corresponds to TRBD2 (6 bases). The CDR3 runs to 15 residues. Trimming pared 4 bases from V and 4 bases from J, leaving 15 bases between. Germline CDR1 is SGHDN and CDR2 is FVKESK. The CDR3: CASSRVRDVSDTQYF. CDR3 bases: TGTGCCAGCAGCCGAGTGCGGGATGTCTCAGATACGCAGTATTTT. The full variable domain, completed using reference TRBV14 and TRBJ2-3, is EAGVTQFPSHSVIEKGQTVTLRCDPISGHDNLYWYRRVMGKEIKFLLHFVKESKQDESGMPNNRFLAERTGGTYSTLKVQPAELEDSGVYFCASSRVRDVSDTQYFGPGTRLTVL.

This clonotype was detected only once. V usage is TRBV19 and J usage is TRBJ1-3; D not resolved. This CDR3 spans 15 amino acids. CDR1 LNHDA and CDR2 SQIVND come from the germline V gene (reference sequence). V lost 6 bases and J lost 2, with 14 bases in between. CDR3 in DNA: TGTGCCAGTAGGAAATACGGGATTACTGGAAACACCATATATTTT. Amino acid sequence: CASRKYGITGNTIYF.

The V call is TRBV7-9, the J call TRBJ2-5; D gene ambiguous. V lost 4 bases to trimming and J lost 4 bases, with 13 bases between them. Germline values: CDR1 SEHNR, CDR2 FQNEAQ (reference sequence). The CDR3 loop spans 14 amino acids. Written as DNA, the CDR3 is TGTGCCAGCAGCTCAGGAGTTTACGGAGAGACCCAGTACTTC. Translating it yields CASSSGVYGETQYF.

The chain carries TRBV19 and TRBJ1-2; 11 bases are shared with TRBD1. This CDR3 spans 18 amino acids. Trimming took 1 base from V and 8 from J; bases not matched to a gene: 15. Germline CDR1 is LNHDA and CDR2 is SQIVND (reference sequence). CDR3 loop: CASSIARRTGGLEKGYTF. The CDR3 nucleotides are TGTGCCAGTAGTATAGCCCGACGGACAGGGGGCCTAGAGAAGGGCTACACCTTC.

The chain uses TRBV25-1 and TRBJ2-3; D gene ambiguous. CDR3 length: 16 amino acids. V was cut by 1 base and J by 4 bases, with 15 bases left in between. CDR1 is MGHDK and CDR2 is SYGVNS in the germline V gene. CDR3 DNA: TGTGCCAGCAGTGAATTCACGGGCTTGGTCCCAGATACGCAGTATTTT. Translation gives CASSEFTGLVPDTQYF.

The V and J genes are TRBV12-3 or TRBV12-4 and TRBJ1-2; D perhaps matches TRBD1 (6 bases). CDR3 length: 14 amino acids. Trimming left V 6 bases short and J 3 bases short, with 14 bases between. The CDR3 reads CASSQGPGDYGYTF. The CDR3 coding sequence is TGTGCCAGCAGCCAAGGCCCAGGGGACTATGGCTACACCTTC.

The CDR3 DNA reads as TGTGCCAGCAGTTACTCAGGGCAGGGTGGGGAGCAGTACTTC. It yields the protein CASSYSGQGGEQYF. The gene calls are TRBV6-5 and TRBJ2-7; TRBD1 is a possible D gene (5 bases). The germline V gene encodes CDR1 MNHEY and CDR2 SVGAGI. V lost 0 bases and J 7 bases, leaving 13 bases between the germline ends. The CDR3 covers 14 residues.

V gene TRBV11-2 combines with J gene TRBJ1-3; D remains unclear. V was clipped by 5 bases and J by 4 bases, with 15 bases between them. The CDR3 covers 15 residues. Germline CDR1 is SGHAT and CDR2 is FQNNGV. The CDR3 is CASSQDETSGNTIYF. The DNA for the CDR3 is TGTGCCAGCAGCCAAGATGAGACTAGCGGAAACACCATATATTTT. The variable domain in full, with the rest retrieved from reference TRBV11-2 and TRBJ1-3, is EAGVAQSPRYKIIEKRQSVAFWCNPISGHATLYWYQQILGQGPKLLIQFQNNGVVDDSQLPKDRFSAERLKGVDSTLKIQPAKLEDSAVYLCASSQDETSGNTIYFGEGSWLTVV.

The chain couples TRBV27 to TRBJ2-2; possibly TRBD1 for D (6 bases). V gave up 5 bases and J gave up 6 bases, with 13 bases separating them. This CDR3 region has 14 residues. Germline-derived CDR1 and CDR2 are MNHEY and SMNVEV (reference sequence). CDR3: CASSPSPGAGELFF. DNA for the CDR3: TGTGCCAGCAGTCCAAGTCCAGGGGCCGGGGAGCTGTTTTTT.

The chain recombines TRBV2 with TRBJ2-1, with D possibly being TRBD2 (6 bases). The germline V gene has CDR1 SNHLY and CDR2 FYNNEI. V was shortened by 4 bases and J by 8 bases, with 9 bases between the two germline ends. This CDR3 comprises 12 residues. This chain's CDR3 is CASSVEGYEQFF. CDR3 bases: TGTGCCAGCAGTGTGGAGGGCTATGAGCAGTTCTTC.

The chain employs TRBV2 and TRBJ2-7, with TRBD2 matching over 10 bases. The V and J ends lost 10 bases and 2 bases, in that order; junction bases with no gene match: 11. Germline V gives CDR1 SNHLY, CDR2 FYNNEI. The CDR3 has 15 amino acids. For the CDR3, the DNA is TGTGCCAATACCATACAGAGCGGGGGGGCCTACGAGCAGTACTTC. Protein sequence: CANTIQSGGAYEQYF. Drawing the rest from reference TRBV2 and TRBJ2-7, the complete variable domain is EPEVTQTPSHQVTQMGQEVILRCVPISNHLYFYWYRQILGQKVEFLVSFYNNEISEKSEIFDDQFSVERPDGSNFTLKIRSTKLEDSAMYFCANTIQSGGAYEQYFGPGTRLTVT.

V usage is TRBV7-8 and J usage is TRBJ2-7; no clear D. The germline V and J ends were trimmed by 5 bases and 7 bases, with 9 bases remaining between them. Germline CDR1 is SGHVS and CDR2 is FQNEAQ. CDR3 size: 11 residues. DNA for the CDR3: TGTGCCAGCAGCCCCCGCGTGGAGCAGTACTTC. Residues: CASSPRVEQYF.

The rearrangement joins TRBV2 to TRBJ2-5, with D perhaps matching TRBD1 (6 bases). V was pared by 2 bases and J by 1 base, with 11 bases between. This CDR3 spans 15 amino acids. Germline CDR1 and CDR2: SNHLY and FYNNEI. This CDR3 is CASSEQGITQETQYF. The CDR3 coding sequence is TGTGCCAGCAGTGAACAGGGGATAACCCAAGAGACCCAGTACTTC.